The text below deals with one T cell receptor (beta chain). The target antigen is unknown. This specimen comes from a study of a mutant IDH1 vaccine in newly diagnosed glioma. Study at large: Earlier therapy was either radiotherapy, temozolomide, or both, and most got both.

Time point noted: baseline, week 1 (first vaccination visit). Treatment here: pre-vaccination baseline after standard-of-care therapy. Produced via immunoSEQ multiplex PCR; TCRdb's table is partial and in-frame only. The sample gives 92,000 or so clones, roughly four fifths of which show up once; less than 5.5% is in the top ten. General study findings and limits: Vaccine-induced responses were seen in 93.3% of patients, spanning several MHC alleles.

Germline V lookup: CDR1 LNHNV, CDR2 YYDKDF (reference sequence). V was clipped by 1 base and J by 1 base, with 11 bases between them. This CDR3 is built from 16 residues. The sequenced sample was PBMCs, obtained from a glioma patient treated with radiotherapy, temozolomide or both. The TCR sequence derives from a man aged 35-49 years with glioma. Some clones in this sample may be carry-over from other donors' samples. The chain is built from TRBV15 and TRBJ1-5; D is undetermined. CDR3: CATSRAPVGSNQPQHF. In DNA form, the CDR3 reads TGTGCCACCAGCAGAGCGCCGGTAGGCAGCAATCAGCCCCAGCATTTT.